The rows below give T cell receptor beta chains drawn from one sample of a study of blood T cell repertoires in COVID-19. Using immunoSEQ multiplex PCR, the repertoire was profiled, and TCRdb retains in-frame clones only, with some absent. The sample lists some 200,000 clones; around 83% were seen once. The specimen sequenced was peripheral blood. These TCRs come from a middle-aged woman with acute or convalescent COVID-19. Both conserved end residues are part of each CDR3. The order of the fields is V gene, clone size, J gene, D gene, CDR3 protein, CDR3 DNA. D genes are given only for firm matches. The size of a clone is reported for some rows only, either as once, few or many, or as a class for expanded clones.

TRBV6-5	.	TRBJ1-1	.	CASSLARIEAFF	TGTGCCAGCTCACTAGCAAGGATTGAAGCTTTCTTT
TRBV25-1	.	TRBJ1-1	TRBD1	CASLPGQGATEAFF	TGTGCCAGCCTTCCGGGACAGGGTGCCACTGAAGCTTTCTTT
TRBV29-1	.	TRBJ1-5	.	CSVIWQVNQPQHF	TGCAGCGTTATTTGGCAGGTCAATCAGCCCCAGCATTTT
TRBV25-1	.	TRBJ1-1	.	CASSGAAGISNTEAFF	TGTGCCAGCAGTGGGGCCGCAGGGATCTCGAACACTGAAGCTTTCTTT
TRBV28	.	TRBJ2-7	TRBD1	CASSSLRTGLNEQYF	TGTGCCAGCAGCTCTCTACGGACAGGGCTCAACGAGCAGTACTTC
TRBV6-5	once	TRBJ2-3	.	CASSYLGPVDTQYF	TGTGCCAGCAGTTACTTGGGGCCGGTAGATACGCAGTATTTT
TRBV4-1	.	TRBJ1-5	.	CASSQAVTGRNQPQHF	TGCGCCAGCAGCCAAGCCGTCACAGGGCGCAATCAGCCCCAGCATTTT
TRBV11-2	.	TRBJ2-1	.	CASSGRSYNEQFF	TGTGCCAGCAGCGGCCGGAGCTACAATGAGCAGTTCTTC
TRBV28	.	TRBJ2-1	TRBD2	CASTTGTSGSSYNEQFF	TGTGCCAGCACCACCGGGACTAGCGGGAGCTCCTACAATGAGCAGTTCTTC
TRBV3-1/TRBV3-2	.	TRBJ2-7	.	CASSQDQGSSEQYF	TGTGCCAGCAGCCAAGATCAGGGGAGCAGCGAGCAGTACTTC
TRBV19	.	TRBJ2-2	.	CASRTPYSGNGELFF	TGTGCCAGTAGGACCCCCTATTCAGGAAACGGGGAGCTGTTTTTT
TRBV9	.	TRBJ2-6	.	CASSVARDSNSGANVLTF	TGTGCCAGCAGCGTAGCTCGGGACTCAAACTCTGGGGCCAACGTCCTGACTTTC
TRBV2	.	TRBJ2-5	TRBD2	CARRGGSRESETQYF	TGTGCCAGACGGGGGGGGTCCAGGGAATCGGAGACCCAGTACTTC
TRBV6-5	.	TRBJ2-7	.	CASSYSQGYEQYF	TGTGCCAGCAGTTACTCACAGGGCTACGAGCAGTACTTC
TRBV9	once	TRBJ1-2	TRBD1	CASSEGDSFNYGYTF	TGTGCCAGCAGCGAGGGGGACAGCTTTAACTATGGCTACACCTTC
TRBV11-2	.	TRBJ2-2	.	CASSTLSTGELFF	TGTGCCAGCAGCACTTTAAGTACCGGGGAGCTGTTTTTT
TRBV27	.	TRBJ2-7	TRBD1	CASSPSWDSLYEQYF	TGTGCCAGCAGCCCCTCGTGGGACAGCCTCTACGAGCAGTACTTC
TRBV27	.	TRBJ2-1	.	CASSLEGTPGIEQFF	TGTGCCAGCAGTTTAGAGGGGACTCCAGGGATTGAGCAGTTCTTC
TRBV18	.	TRBJ1-5	.	CASSPPSGGAGNQPQHF	TGTGCCAGCTCACCACCTTCCGGAGGCGCGGGCAATCAGCCCCAGCATTTT
TRBV5-4	.	TRBJ2-1	TRBD1	CASSLGQGAIGSYNEQFF	TGTGCCAGCAGCTTGGGACAGGGGGCGATTGGCTCCTACAATGAGCAGTTCTTC
TRBV5-1	.	TRBJ1-1	.	CASTLGGVNTEAFF	TGCGCCAGCACCCTCGGGGGGGTTAACACTGAAGCTTTCTTT
TRBV18	.	TRBJ2-5	.	CASSPPQGGKTQYF	TGTGCCAGCTCACCTCCCCAGGGGGGCAAGACCCAGTACTTC
TRBV5-4	.	TRBJ2-7	TRBD1	CASSPRDRDHEQYF	TGTGCCAGCAGCCCCCGGGACAGGGACCACGAGCAGTACTTC
TRBV10-3	.	TRBJ1-1	.	CAISGQPNTEAFF	TGTGCCATCAGTGGACAGCCGAACACTGAAGCTTTCTTT
TRBV30	.	TRBJ2-1	.	CASEQSSYNEQFF	TGTGCCTCGGAGCAAAGCTCCTACAATGAGCAGTTCTTC
TRBV12-3/TRBV12-4	once	TRBJ2-5	.	CATSQDTEETQYF	TGTGCCACCTCACAGGACACGGAAGAGACCCAGTACTTC
TRBV20-1	.	TRBJ1-1	.	CSASASFEAFF	TGCAGTGCTTCTGCCAGTTTTGAAGCTTTCTTT
TRBV30	once	TRBJ1-5	.	CAWGFYSNQPQHF	TGTGCCTGGGGCTTTTATAGCAATCAGCCCCAGCATTTT
TRBV7-9	.	TRBJ1-1	.	CASQVYQGMNTEAFF	TGTGCCAGCCAAGTTTATCAGGGAATGAACACTGAAGCTTTCTTT
TRBV7-8	.	TRBJ2-7	TRBD2	CASSLGLAGDYEQYF	TGTGCCAGCAGCTTAGGACTAGCGGGGGACTACGAGCAGTACTTC
TRBV19	.	TRBJ2-3	.	CASSPWGEATRDTQYF	TGTGCCAGTAGTCCGTGGGGAGAAGCTACCCGGGATACGCAGTATTTT
TRBV3-1/TRBV3-2	.	TRBJ2-1	TRBD2	CASSQVFASGGLNEQFF	TGTGCCAGCAGCCAAGTCTTTGCCAGCGGGGGCCTTAATGAGCAGTTCTTC
TRBV5-1	.	TRBJ1-2	TRBD1	CASSRGQGNYGYTF	TGCGCCAGCAGCAGGGGACAGGGTAACTATGGCTACACCTTC
TRBV12-3/TRBV12-4	once	TRBJ1-2	TRBD1	CASSLAGQGYF	TGTGCCAGCAGTTTAGCGGGACAGGGGTATTTC
TRBV9	.	TRBJ2-5	TRBD2	CASSVVGGAAETQYF	TGTGCCAGCAGCGTAGTCGGGGGGGCCGCAGAGACCCAGTACTTC
TRBV7-9	few	TRBJ2-5	.	CASSSDKETQYF	TGTGCCAGCAGCTCCGACAAAGAGACCCAGTACTTC
TRBV10-3	.	TRBJ2-4	TRBD2	CAISESGGGAQNIQYF	TGTGCCATCAGTGAGTCTGGCGGGGGGGCCCAAAACATTCAGTACTTC
TRBV7-8	few	TRBJ1-5	.	CASSLGGGQPQHF	TGTGCCAGCAGCTTAGGTGGGGGCCAGCCCCAGCATTTT
TRBV5-4	.	TRBJ1-4	TRBD1	CASGLQGASEKLFF	TGTGCCAGCGGATTACAGGGGGCAAGTGAAAAACTGTTTTTT
TRBV24-1	.	TRBJ2-1	.	CATSEAGRVWEQFF	TGTGCCACCAGTGAAGCGGGTCGGGTGTGGGAGCAGTTCTTC
TRBV2	.	TRBJ2-5	TRBD1	CASSGDRAGETQYF	TGTGCCAGCAGTGGTGACAGGGCCGGAGAGACCCAGTACTTC
TRBV28	.	TRBJ1-4	.	CASRPMGGTTEKLFF	TGTGCCAGCAGACCAATGGGGGGGACAACAGAAAAACTGTTTTTT